This T cell receptor beta chain was captured in a study of CXCR3-negative and CXCR3-positive naive CD8 T cells. The CDR3 spans 14 residues. The V gene's germline CDR1 is MNHEY and CDR2 SMNVEV (reference sequence). Remarks on this clonotype: Its antigen is undetermined.

Preparation of TRB cDNA libraries relied on 5' RACE carrying UMI labels. From the 5' RACE reads, TCRdb lists one entry per CDR3 protein and no DNA. The specimen's table records 100,000 to 150,000 distinct CDR3 sequences. General study results and limits: The study found more hydrophobic TRB CDR3s in CXCR3-positive naive cells than in CXCR3-negative naive cells.

CD45RO-CCR7+CD27+CD95- marked naive CD8+ T cells. Sequencing input: naive CXCR3+ CD8+ T cells from blood. As to subset: CD45RO-CCR7+CD27+CD95- naive CD8+ T cells expressing CXCR3 (TNR3+). V and J are TRBV27 and TRBJ1-2. The sequence came from a human donor in good health. Some clones in this sample may be carry-over from other donors' samples. The CDR3: CASSLIAGDYGYTF.